This T cell receptor (beta chain) was found in a study of human CD8 memory T cell subsets. Study findings and constraints: It was suggested by Chao1 estimates that stem-like memory T cells were more diverse than precursor exhausted T cells. Both stem-like subsets shared clonotypes with effector memory cells. However, the stem-like memory and precursor exhausted T cell repertoires overlapped with each other only minimally.

The CDR3 is 16 amino acids. Germline V gene data show CDR1 as SGDLS and CDR2 as YYNGEE. Turning to this clonotype: Its matching antigen is unknown.

The study used negative magnetic separation to enrich total CD8+ T cells. The authors obtained RNA from duplicate vials, each holding around 150,000 sorted CD8+ T cells, for every subset. It was UMI-labeled 5' RACE by which the TCR beta libraries were made. TCRdb re-called the 5' RACE reads and gives one entry per CDR3 protein, without DNA. This repertoire includes 4,000 to 6,500 distinct CDR3 sequences. The receptor was derived from a human donor in good health. Sequencing was performed on CD8+ T cells from PBMCs. This chain joins TRBV9 and TRBJ2-2; TCRdb outputs TRBD1, but without DNA this stays unchecked. CDR3 amino acids: CASSLDGIVRGEELFF. The whole variable domain, remainder taken from reference TRBV9 and TRBJ2-2, is DSGVTQTPKHLITATGQRVTLRCSPRSGDLSVYWYQQSLDQGLQFLIQYYNGEERAKGNILERFSAQQFPDLHSELNLSSLELGDSALYFCASSLDGIVRGEELFFGEGSRLTVL.